The 5 T cell receptor beta chains presented below share a single source sample, sequenced in a study of CD8+ T cells in alopecia areata. Treatment described: oral pan-JAK inhibitor, 5-10 mg twice daily. Isolated RNA was reverse transcribed into cDNA used as the sequencing template. The table came from immunoSEQ multiplex PCR; TCRdb's copy has only in-frame clones and leaves some out. The repertoire includes around 190,000 clones, under 80% of them detected once, and about 1.3% sits in the top ten. The source material was CD4+ T cells sorted from blood, sampled at week 49, from a patient treated with tofacitinib. These receptors all come from a human donor with alopecia areata.

The chain links TRBV5-1 to TRBJ2-3; D could derive from TRBD1 or TRBD2 (5 bases each). The CDR3 runs 14 residues. With 4 bases removed from V and 2 bases from J, the gap between germline ends came to 11 bases. In germline, CDR1 is SGHRS, CDR2 YFSETQ. CDR3 coding DNA: TGCGCCAGCAGCCCAATGGGACCCACAGATACGCAGTATTTT. This gives the protein CASSPMGPTDTQYF.

The J gene is TRBJ2-6, the V gene TRBV5-1; perhaps TRBD1 as D (6 bases). Deletions cut 5 bases from V and 1 base from J, with 16 bases between. Germline CDR1 and CDR2: SGHRS and YFSETQ. The CDR3 has 17 residues. The DNA of the CDR3 is TGCGCCAGCAGTTATACCTTCAGGGGATCTGGGGCCAACGTCCTGACTTTC. As protein: CASSYTFRGSGANVLTF. Full variable domain (remainder filled in from reference TRBV5-1 and TRBJ2-6): KAGVTQTPRYLIKTRGQQVTLSCSPISGHRSVSWYQQTPGQGLQFLFEYFSETQRNKGNFPGRFSGRQFSNSRSEMNVSTLELGDSALYLCASSYTFRGSGANVLTFGAGSRLTVL.

In nucleotides, the CDR3 is TGTGCCAGCAGTGAAGCGCGGGGAAACACCATATATTTT. Protein sequence: CASSEARGNTIYF. The chain is built from TRBV2 and TRBJ1-3; D remains unclear. V lost 0 bases to trimming and J lost 4 bases, with 4 bases between them. The CDR3 is 13 amino acids. Germline CDR1 is SNHLY and CDR2 is FYNNEI.

A word on this clone: The sample has other DNA sequences that encode this CDR3 too. This chain uses TRBV30 with TRBJ1-2, with no clear D. Trimming removed 0 bases at V and 4 bases at J, with 9 bases between. CDR1 is GTSNPN, CDR2 SVGIG, per germline (reference sequence). CDR3 length: 13 residues. CDR3 amino acids: CAWSVGGTYGYTF. CDR3 nucleotides: TGTGCCTGGAGTGTCGGCGGAACCTATGGCTACACCTTC.

The chain employs TRBV15 and TRBJ2-3, with 7 bases fitting TRBD2. Germline V gives CDR1 LNHNV, CDR2 YYDKDF (reference sequence). V shed 3 bases, J shed 5 bases, and the junction held 5 bases outside the gene matches. The length of the CDR3 is 14 residues. The CDR3 is CATSRGTGGDTQYF. CDR3 in DNA: TGTGCCACCAGCAGGGGGACGGGGGGAGATACGCAGTATTTT. The full variable domain, in which reference TRBV15 and TRBJ2-3 provide the parts outside the CDR3, is DAMVIQNPRYQVTQFGKPVTLSCSQTLNHNVMYWYQQKSSQAPKLLFHYYDKDFNNEADTPDNFQSRRPNTSFCFLDIRSPGLGDTAMYLCATSRGTGGDTQYFGPGTRLTVL.